Below, one TCR beta chain is given with its context. The V gene lost 6 bases and the J gene lost 9 bases, with 21 bases spanning the gap. CDR1 is SNHLY and CDR2 is FYNNEI in the germline V gene. The CDR3 has 16 amino acids. Original processing notes: Quantification of nucleated cells was approximated via reference gene primer amplification. The data were produced by immunoSEQ multiplex PCR, yet TCRdb's version contains in-frame clones alone and is incomplete. The V and J calls and the clone size are those of that table, but D and trimming were determined from the DNA. The data contain approximately 110,000 clones, approximately 80% of them seen just once; the ten biggest clones take up 15%. The sample belongs to a study of blood T cell repertoires in COVID-19.

Sequenced sample: peripheral blood. This sequence originates from a woman of 80 years or more with acute or convalescent COVID-19. This chain connects TRBV2 to TRBJ1-6; D perhaps matches TRBD1 (5 bases). The CDR3 coding sequence is TGTGCCAGCAGCTGGGACTCCCGGGGGGGAGGTTCACCCCTCCACTTT. Translation: CASSWDSRGGGSPLHF.